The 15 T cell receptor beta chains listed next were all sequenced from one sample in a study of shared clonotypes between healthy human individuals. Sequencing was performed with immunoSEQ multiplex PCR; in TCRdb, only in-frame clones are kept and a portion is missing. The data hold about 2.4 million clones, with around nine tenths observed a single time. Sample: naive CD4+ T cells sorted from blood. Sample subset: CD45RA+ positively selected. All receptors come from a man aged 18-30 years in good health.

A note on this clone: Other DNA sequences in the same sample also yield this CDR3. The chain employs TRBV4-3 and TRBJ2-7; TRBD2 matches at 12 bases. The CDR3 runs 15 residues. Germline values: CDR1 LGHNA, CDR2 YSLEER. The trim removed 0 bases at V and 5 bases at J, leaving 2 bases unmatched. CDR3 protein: CASSQETSGSHEQYF. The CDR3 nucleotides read TGCGCCAGCAGCCAAGAGACTAGCGGGAGCCACGAGCAGTACTTC.

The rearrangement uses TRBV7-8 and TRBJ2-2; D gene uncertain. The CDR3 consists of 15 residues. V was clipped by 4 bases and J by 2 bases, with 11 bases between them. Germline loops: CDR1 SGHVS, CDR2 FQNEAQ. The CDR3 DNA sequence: TGTGCCAGCAGCTCCAGGACCACTAACACCGGGGAGCTGTTTTTT. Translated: CASSSRTTNTGELFF. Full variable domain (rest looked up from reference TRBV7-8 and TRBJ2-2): GAGVSQSPRYKVAKRGQDVALRCDPISGHVSLFWYQQALGQGPEFLTYFQNEAQLDKSGLPSDRFFAERPEGSVSTLKIQRTQQEDSAVYLCASSSRTTNTGELFFGEGSRLTVL.

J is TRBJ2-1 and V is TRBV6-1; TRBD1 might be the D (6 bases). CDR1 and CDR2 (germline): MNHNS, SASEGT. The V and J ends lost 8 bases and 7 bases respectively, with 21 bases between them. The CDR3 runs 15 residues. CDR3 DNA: TGTGCCAGCGCTGAGGGTCGGACAGCCAGAAATGAGCAGTTCTTC. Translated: CASAEGRTARNEQFF.

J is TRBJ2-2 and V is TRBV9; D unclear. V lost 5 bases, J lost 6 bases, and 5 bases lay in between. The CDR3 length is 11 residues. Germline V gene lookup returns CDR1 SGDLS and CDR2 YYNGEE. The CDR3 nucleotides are TGTGCCAGCAGAGACCCCGGGGAGCTGTTTTTT. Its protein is CASRDPGELFF. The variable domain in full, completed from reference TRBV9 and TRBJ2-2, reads DSGVTQTPKHLITATGQRVTLRCSPRSGDLSVYWYQQSLDQGLQFLIQYYNGEERAKGNILERFSAQQFPDLHSELNLSSLELGDSALYFCASRDPGELFFGEGSRLTVL.

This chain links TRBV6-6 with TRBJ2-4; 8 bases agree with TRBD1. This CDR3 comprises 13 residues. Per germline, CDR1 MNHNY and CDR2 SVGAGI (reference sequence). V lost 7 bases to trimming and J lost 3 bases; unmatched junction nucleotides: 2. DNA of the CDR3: TGTGCCAGCAAACAGGGGGGCAAAAACATTCAGTACTTC. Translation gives CASKQGGKNIQYF.

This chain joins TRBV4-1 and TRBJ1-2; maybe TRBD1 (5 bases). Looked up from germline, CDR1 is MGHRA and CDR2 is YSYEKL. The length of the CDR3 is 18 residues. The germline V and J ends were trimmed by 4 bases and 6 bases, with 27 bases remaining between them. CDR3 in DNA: TGCGCCAGCAGCCTAGGGTACTTGAATCGCAGGGAAGACAATGGCTACACCTTC. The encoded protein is CASSLGYLNRREDNGYTF.

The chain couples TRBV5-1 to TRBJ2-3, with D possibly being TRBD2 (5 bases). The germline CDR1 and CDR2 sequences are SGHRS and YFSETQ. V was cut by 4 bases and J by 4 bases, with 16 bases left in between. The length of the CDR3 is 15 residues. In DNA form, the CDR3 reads TGCGCCAGCAGCCAGACGGTGGGAGTGTCAGATACGCAGTATTTT. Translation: CASSQTVGVSDTQYF.

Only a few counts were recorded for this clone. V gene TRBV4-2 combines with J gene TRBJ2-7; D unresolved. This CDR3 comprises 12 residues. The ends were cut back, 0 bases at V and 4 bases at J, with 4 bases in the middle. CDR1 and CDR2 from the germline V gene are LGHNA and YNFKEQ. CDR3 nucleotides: TGTGCCAGCAGCCAAGAGGGATACGAGCAGTACTTC. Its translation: CASSQEGYEQYF.

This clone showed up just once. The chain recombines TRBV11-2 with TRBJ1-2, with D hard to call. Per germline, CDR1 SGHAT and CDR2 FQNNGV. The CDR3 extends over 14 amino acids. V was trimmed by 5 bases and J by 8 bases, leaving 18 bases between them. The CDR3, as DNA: TGTGCCAGCAGCCCACTTCGAGCCATGGAAGGCTACACCTTC. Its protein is CASSPLRAMEGYTF. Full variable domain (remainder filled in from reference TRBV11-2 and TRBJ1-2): EAGVAQSPRYKIIEKRQSVAFWCNPISGHATLYWYQQILGQGPKLLIQFQNNGVVDDSQLPKDRFSAERLKGVDSTLKIQPAKLEDSAVYLCASSPLRAMEGYTFGSGTRLTVV.

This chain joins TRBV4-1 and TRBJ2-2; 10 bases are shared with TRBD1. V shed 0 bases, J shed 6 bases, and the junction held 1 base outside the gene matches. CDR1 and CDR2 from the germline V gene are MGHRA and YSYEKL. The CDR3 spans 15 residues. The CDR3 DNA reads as TGCGCCAGCAGCCAAGAAGGGACAGGGGCCGGGGAGCTGTTTTTT. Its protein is CASSQEGTGAGELFF.

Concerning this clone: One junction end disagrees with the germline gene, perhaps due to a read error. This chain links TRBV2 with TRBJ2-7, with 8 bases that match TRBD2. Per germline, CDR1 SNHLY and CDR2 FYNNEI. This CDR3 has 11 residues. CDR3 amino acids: CASSEPTSVTF. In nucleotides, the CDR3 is TGTGCCAGCAGTGAGCCGACTAGCGTAACCTTC.

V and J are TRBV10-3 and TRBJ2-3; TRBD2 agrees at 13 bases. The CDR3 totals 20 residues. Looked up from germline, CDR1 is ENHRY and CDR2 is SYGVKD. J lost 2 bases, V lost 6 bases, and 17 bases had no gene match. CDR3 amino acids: CAIRARGTSGDMGHTDTQYF. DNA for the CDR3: TGTGCCATCAGAGCCCGAGGGACTAGCGGGGATATGGGACACACAGATACGCAGTATTTT.

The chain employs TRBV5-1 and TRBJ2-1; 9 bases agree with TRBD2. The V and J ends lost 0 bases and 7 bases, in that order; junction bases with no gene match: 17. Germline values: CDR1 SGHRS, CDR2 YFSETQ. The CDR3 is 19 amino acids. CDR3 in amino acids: CASSLAHSSSSGRRNEQFF. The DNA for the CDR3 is TGCGCCAGCAGCTTGGCTCATTCTTCAAGTAGCGGGAGAAGGAATGAGCAGTTCTTC.

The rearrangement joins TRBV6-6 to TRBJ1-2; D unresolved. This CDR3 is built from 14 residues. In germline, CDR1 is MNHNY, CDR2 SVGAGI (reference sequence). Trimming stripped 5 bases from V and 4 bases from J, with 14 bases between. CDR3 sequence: CASSSGEWGYGYTF. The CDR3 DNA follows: TGTGCCAGCAGTAGCGGGGAGTGGGGCTATGGCTACACCTTC.

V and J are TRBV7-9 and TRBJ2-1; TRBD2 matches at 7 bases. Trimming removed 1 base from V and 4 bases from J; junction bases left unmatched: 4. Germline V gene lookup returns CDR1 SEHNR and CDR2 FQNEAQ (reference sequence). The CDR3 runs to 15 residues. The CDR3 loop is CASSLVGRDYNEQFF. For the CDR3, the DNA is TGTGCCAGCAGCTTAGTGGGGAGGGATTACAATGAGCAGTTCTTC.